A selection of T cell receptor beta chains follows, all from one sample in a study of CD8 T cells in Susac syndrome. TCRdb used MiXCR to reprocess the immunoSEQ multiplex PCR reads, holding one entry per CDR3 protein. The sample contains hundreds of thousands of distinct CDR3 sequences, 85% of which appear only once. What was sequenced was CD8+ T cells from PBMCs. These receptors were collected from a human donor with multiple sclerosis. Each CDR3 is given without its conserved first and last residue. A D gene is named only where the DNA matches it firmly. Size is omitted from some rows. Given values are once, few, many or a class for expanded clones.

>TRBD1|TRBV7-8|-|TRBJ1-5
ASSLVVGTGNNQPQH
>-|TRBV9|-|TRBJ2-7
ASSPRKVGTSYEQY
>-|TRBV6-5|-|TRBJ1-5
ASSYRTISNQPQH
>TRBD2|TRBV9|-|TRBJ2-3
ASSPHPLAYYSTDTQY
>-|TRBV27|-|TRBJ2-7
ASSTYRESYEQY
>TRBD2|TRBV12-3/TRBV12-4|-|TRBJ2-2
ASASGTTNTGELF
>-|TRBV7-3|few|TRBJ2-5
ASSYLGTEETQY
>TRBD1|TRBV27|once|TRBJ1-1
ASRGTGNTEAF
>-|TRBV7-9|-|TRBJ2-1
ASRHGEHNEQF
>TRBD2|TRBV10-3|-|TRBJ2-2
AIGGLAGGNTGELF
>TRBD2|TRBV7-9|-|TRBJ2-1
ASSSTTSGRGNEQF
>-|TRBV27|few|TRBJ2-7
ASSLEATYEQY
>TRBD2|TRBV5-1|-|TRBJ2-3
ASSLNGRAVTDTQY
>-|TRBV2|-|TRBJ2-2
ASITGGTGELF
>-|TRBV30|-|TRBJ2-3
AWSYKRASTDTQY
>TRBD2|TRBV27|-|TRBJ2-7
ASSPWTSGYEQY
>TRBD2|TRBV19|-|TRBJ2-7
ASTSTSGSYEQY
>TRBD1|TRBV9|-|TRBJ1-2
ASSADRGNYGYT
>-|TRBV19|once|TRBJ1-5
ASIGNSNQPQH